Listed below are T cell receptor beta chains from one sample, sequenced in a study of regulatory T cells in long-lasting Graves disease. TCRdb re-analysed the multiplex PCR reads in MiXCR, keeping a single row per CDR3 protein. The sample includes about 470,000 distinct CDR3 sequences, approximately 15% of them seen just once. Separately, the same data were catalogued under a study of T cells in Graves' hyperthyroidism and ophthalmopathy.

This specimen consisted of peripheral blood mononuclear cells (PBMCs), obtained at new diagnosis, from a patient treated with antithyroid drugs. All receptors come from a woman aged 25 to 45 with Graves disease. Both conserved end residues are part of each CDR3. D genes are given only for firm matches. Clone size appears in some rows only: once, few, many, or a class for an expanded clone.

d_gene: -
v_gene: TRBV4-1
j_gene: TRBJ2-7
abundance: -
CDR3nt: TGCGCCAGCAGCCAATGGGGCAGGTCCTACGAGCAGTACTTC
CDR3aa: CASSQWGRSYEQYF

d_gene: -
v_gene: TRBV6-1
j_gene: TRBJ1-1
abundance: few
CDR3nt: TGTGCCACACACAGGACCGGGAACACTGAAGCTTTCTTT
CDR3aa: CATHRTGNTEAFF

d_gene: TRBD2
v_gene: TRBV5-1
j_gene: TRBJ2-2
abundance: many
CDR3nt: TGCGCCAGCAGCCCAGGGACTAGCGGGGACACCGGGGAGCTGTTTTTT
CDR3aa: CASSPGTSGDTGELFF

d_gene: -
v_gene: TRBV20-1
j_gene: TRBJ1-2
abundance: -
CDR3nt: TGCAGTGCTAGAAGTGACAACGATGGCTACACCTTC
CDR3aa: CSARSDNDGYTF

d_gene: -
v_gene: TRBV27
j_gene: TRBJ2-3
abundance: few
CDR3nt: TGTGCCAGCAGTTTGGTTCTCGGGGTCGATACGCAGTATTTT
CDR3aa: CASSLVLGVDTQYF

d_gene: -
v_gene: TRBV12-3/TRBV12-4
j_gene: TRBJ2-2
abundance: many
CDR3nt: TGTGCCAGCACCCCGACAGGAATGAACACCGGGGAGCTGTTTTTT
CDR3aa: CASTPTGMNTGELFF

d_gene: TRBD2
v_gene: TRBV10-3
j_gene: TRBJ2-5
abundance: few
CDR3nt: TGTGCCATCAGTCCTAGCGGGGGGACTCAAGAGACCCAGTACTTC
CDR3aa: CAISPSGGTQETQYF

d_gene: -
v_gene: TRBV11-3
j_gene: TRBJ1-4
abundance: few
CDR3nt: TGTGCCAGCAGCTTAAACGGCCGCCGGTCGAACCAAACTAATGAAAAACTGTTTTTT
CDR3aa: CASSLNGRRSNQTNEKLFF

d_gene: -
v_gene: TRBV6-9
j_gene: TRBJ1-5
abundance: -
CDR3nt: TGTGCCAGCAGTTATGCGGGGATCGGCAATCAGCCCCAGCATTTT
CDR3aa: CASSYAGIGNQPQHF

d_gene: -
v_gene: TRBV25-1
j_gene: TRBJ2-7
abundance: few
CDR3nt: TGTGCCAGCAGCGAGATAGCTTACGAGCAGTACTTC
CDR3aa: CASSEIAYEQYF

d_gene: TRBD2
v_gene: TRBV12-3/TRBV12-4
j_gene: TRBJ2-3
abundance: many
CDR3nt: TGTGCCACCGACCCCTCTAGCGGGGGATCAGATACGCAGTATTTT
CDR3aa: CATDPSSGGSDTQYF

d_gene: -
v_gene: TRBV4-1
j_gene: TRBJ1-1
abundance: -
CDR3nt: TGCGCCAGCAGCCACTCCGGGACGGAGAACACTGAAGCTTTCTTT
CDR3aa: CASSHSGTENTEAFF

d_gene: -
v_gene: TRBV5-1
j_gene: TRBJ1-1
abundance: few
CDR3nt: TGCGCCAGCAGCCCCCCCCGACAGAACACTGAAGCTTTCTTT
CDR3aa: CASSPPRQNTEAFF

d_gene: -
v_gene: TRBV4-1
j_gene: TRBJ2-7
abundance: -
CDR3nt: TGCGCCAGCAGCCAAGCTGACGGCTACGAGCAGTACTTC
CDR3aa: CASSQADGYEQYF

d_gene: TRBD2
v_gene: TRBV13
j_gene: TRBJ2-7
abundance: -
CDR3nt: TGTGCCAGCAGCCCCCCTAGCGGGAGGACCTACGAGCAGTACTTC
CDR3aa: CASSPPSGRTYEQYF

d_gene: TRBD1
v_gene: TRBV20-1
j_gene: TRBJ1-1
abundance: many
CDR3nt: TGCAGTGCTAGGGACCCGACAGGGACCCTCCCCAGTGAAGCTTTCTTT
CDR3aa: CSARDPTGTLPSEAFF

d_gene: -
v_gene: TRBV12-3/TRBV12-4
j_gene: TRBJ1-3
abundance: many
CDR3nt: TGTGCCAGCAGTTTCCGGCCTACTGGAAACACCATATATTTT
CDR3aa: CASSFRPTGNTIYF

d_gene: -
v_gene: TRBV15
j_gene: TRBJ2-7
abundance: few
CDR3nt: TGTGCCACCAGCAGACCTAGCGACCCCTACGAGCAGTACTTC
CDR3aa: CATSRPSDPYEQYF

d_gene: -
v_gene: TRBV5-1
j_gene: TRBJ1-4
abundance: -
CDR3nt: TGCGCCAGCAGCTCCGGGACGGTCAATGAAAAACTGTTTTTT
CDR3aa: CASSSGTVNEKLFF

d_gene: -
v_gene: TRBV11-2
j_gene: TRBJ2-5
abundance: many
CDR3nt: TGTGCCAGCAGCTTAGGTCAGGCTAACCAAGAGACCCAGTACTTC
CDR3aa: CASSLGQANQETQYF

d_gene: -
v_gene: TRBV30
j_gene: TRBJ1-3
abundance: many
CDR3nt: TGTGCCTGGGGGATTCAGGGTGCTGGAAACACCATATATTTT
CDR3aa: CAWGIQGAGNTIYF